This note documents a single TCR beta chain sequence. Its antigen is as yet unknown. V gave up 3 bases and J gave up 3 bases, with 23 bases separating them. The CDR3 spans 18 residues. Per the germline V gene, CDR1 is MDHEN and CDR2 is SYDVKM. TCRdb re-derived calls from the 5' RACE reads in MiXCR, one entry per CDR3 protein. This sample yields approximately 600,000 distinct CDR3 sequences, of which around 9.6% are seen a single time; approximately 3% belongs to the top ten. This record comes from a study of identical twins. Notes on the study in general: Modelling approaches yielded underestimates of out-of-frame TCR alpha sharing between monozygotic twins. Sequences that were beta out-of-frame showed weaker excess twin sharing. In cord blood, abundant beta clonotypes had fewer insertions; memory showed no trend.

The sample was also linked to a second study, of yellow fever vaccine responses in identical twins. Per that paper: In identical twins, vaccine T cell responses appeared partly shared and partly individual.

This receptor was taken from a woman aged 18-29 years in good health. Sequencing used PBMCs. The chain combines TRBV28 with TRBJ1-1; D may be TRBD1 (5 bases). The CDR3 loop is CASSLRFWGSQFDTEAFF. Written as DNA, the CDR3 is TGTGCCAGCAGTTTGAGATTTTGGGGCAGCCAATTTGACACTGAAGCTTTCTTT.